This record concerns one TCR beta chain sequence. Its target antigen remains unknown. Base qualities are not provided; no much larger clone lies one nucleotide away. This sample is part of a study of blood T cell repertoires in COVID-19 (dated by TCRdb to 2019 to 2021). In terms of the full investigation: Samples from collaborators originated in the United States, Italy and Spain and spanned both the acute and convalescent phases of COVID-19. The material from the prospective study consisted of cDNA or gDNA derived from T cells, B-cell-depleted T cells, or PBMCs. Deeply sampled blood TCRbeta repertoires from subjects exposed to, actively infected with, or recovered from COVID-19 were included in the dataset. The repertoires were made available in a free public database intended to serve as a resource for research on the immune response to SARS-CoV-2. Samples were obtained from the ongoing ImmuneRACE study (first 160 participants) and from over 1,000 subjects provided by 6 global collaborators. Nearly every sample came with metadata listing a de-identified subject ID, COVID-19 status, age in years and sex. Where available, HLA class I and class II types were taken from metadata supplied by the sample provider and were not determined by assay-based typing.

Whole blood was collected in K2EDTA tubes by collaborating institutions according to the institutions' own protocols. For TCRbeta analysis, collaborator samples were shipped as frozen whole blood, as isolated PBMCs, or as DNA extracted from either sample type. TCRbeta CDR3 regions were amplified from genomic DNA using the immunoSEQ Assay, a bias-controlled multiplex PCR. The study's processing was this. Nucleated cell counts per sample were estimated from amplification of reference gene primers within the assay. Sequence reads were collapsed and filtered to measure the absolute abundance of every unique TCRbeta CDR3 rearrangement. For each sample, productive Simpson clonality was calculated as the square root of Simpson's diversity index across productive rearrangements. As stored in TCRdb, this immuneACCESS dataset retains in-frame rearrangements with V and J assigned. A fraction of the clones does not appear; measured against another copy, unresolved V genes explain less than half of the discrepancy, and the remainder lacks a known reason. That table supplies the V and J calls and clone size; D and trimming were determined from the DNA. For this sample the table gives fewer than 200,000 clones, of which around 86% were detected only once. The ten largest make up around 3% of the sample.

The CDR3 has 15 amino acids, counting the end cysteine and phenylalanine. Just the 45-base CDR3 DNA is kept, in frame starting at base 1. The germline V gene sets CDR1 to SGDLS and CDR2 to YYNGEE. Germline trimming amounts to 4 bases on V and 4 bases on J, with 7 as the count of junction bases outside the gene matches. General findings and caveats noted by the study authors: The quantity of clinical and demographic metadata differed by source and by participant and was supplied without curation.

Material for sequencing was peripheral blood. The TCR comes from a man aged 40-50 years with active or convalescent COVID-19. The rearrangement combines TRBV9 with TRBJ1-3; TRBD1 fits 8 bases in the junction. The CDR3 here reads CASSPDRAGGNTIYF. The base sequence is TGTGCCAGCAGCCCGGACAGGGCAGGAGGAAACACCATATATTTT.